The entry that follows covers one T cell receptor (beta chain) sequence. The data were obtained in a study of blood T cell repertoires in COVID-19. Per the authors' pipeline: Estimates of nucleated cell counts were drawn from the amplification of reference gene primers. Profiled with immunoSEQ multiplex PCR; TCRdb holds only in-frame clones, not every one. D and trimming come from the DNA, and the V and J calls and clone size come from that table. The sample records around 220,000 clones, 75% to 95% being singletons. The germline gives CDR1 MGHDK, CDR2 SYGVNS. J was trimmed by 0 bases and V by 1 base; bases with no gene match: 1. This CDR3 contains 15 residues.

The sample consisted of PBMCs or T cells enriched from blood (not recorded which). The TCR originated in a young woman who had recovered from COVID-19. The V and J genes are TRBV25-1 and TRBJ2-7; 9 positions agree with TRBD1. The CDR3 DNA sequence: TGTGCCAGCAGTGAATCGACAGGGGGCTCCTACGAGCAGTACTTC. Its translation is CASSESTGGSYEQYF.